This TCR beta chain was identified in a study of cytomegalovirus exposure and HLA in healthy donors. The PCR had 60 Vbeta and 13 Jbeta primers. Only in-frame clones appear in the TCRdb table, and some are missing; sequencing was by immunoSEQ multiplex PCR. This table holds 150,000 or so clones, 80% found once. Regarding this clone: Its antigen is as yet unknown.

Overall study findings and caveats: When presence/absence was analysed, sequencing depth was taken to be roughly uniform across donors.

The CDR3 has 14 residues. Germline loops: CDR1 SGHRS, CDR2 YFSETQ. Between the trimmed V and J ends, which lost 0 bases and 2 bases, there was a span of 9 bases. This TCR was recovered from a middle-aged woman in good health and CMV-seronegative. Sequenced material: PBMCs. The chain has TRBV5-1 and TRBJ2-7, with D possibly TRBD2 on 5 matching bases. The CDR3 loop is CASSLEAAAYEQYF. The CDR3 nucleotides are TGCGCCAGCAGCTTGGAAGCGGCCGCCTACGAGCAGTACTTC.